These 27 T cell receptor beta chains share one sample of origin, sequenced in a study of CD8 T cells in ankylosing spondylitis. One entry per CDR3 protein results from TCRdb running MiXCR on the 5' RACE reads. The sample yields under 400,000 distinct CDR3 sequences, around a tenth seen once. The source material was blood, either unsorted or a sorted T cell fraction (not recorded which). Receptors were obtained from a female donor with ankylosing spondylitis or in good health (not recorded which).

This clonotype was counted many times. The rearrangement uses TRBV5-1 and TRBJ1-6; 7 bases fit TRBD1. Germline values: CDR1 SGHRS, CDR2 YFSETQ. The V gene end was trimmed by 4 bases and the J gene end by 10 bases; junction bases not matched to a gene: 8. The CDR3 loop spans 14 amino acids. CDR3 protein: CASSIGTGESPLHF. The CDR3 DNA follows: TGCGCCAGCAGCATTGGTACAGGGGAGTCACCCCTCCACTTT.

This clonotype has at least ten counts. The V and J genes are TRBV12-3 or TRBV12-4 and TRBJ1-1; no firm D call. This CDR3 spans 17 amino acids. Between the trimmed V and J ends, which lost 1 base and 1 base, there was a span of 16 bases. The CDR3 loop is CASSLGRMGLANTEAFF. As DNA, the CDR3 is TGTGCCAGCAGTTTAGGCAGGATGGGTTTGGCGAACACTGAAGCTTTCTTT.

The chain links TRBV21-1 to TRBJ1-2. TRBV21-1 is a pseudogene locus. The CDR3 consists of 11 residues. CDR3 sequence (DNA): TGTGCCAGCAGCTCCTGGCCGGGCTACACCTTC. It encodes CASSSWPGYTF.

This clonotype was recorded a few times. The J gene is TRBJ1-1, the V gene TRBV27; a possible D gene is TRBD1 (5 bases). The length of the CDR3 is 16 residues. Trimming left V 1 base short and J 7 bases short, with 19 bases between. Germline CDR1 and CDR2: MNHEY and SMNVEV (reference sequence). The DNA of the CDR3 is TGTGCCAGCAGTTTATTTTGGGAGGGACCGTCCGGTGAAGCTTTCTTT. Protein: CASSLFWEGPSGEAFF.

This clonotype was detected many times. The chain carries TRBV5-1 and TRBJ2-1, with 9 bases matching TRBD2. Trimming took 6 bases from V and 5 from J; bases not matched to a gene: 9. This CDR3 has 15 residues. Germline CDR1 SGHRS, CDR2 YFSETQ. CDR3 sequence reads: CASTLAGTSNNEQFF. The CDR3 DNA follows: TGCGCCAGCACCTTAGCCGGGACTAGCAACAATGAGCAGTTCTTC.

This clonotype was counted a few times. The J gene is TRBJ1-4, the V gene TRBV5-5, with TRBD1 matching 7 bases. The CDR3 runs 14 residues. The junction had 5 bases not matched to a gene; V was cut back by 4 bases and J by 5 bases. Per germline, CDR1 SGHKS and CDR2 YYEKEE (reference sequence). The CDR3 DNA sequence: TGTGCCAGCAGCGAAACAGGGGTGAATGAAAAACTGTTTTTT. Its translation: CASSETGVNEKLFF.

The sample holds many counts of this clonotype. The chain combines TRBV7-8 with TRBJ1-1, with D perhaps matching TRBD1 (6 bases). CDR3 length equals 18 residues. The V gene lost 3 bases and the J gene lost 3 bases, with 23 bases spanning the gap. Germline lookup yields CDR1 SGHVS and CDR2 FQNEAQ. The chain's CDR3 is CASSFGTSSLRMYTEAFF. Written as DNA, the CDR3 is TGTGCCAGCAGCTTCGGGACAAGTTCTCTAAGGATGTACACTGAAGCTTTCTTT.

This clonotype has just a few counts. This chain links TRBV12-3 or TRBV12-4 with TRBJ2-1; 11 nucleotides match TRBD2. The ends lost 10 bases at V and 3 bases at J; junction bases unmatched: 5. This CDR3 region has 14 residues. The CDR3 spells CAIILAGDYNEQFF. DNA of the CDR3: TGTGCCATCATACTAGCGGGAGACTACAATGAGCAGTTCTTC.

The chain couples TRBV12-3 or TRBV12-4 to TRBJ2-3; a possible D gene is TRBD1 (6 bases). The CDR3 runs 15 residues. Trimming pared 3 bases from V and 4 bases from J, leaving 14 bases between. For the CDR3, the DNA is TGTGCCAGCAGTTTCTACAGGGCGGACTCAGATACGCAGTATTTT. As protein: CASSFYRADSDTQYF.

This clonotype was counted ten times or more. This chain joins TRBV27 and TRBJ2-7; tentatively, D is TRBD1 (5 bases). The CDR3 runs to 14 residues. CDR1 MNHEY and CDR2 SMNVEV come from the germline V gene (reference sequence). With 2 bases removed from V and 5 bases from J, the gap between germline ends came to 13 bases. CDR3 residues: CASSLVPGRHEQYF. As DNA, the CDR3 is TGTGCCAGCAGTTTAGTGCCAGGGCGCCACGAGCAGTACTTC.

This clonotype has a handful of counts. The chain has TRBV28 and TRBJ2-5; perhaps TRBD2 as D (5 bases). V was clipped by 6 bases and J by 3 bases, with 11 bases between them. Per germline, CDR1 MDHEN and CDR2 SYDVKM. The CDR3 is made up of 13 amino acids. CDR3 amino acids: CASRPGNKETQYF. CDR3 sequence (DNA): TGTGCCAGCAGGCCCGGGAATAAAGAGACCCAGTACTTC.

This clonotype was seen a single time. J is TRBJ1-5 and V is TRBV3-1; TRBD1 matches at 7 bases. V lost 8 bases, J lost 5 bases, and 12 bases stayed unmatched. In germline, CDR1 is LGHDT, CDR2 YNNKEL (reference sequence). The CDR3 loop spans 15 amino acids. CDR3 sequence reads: CASCARQGAHQPQHF. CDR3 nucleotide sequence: TGTGCCAGCTGCGCCCGACAGGGAGCCCATCAGCCCCAGCATTTT.

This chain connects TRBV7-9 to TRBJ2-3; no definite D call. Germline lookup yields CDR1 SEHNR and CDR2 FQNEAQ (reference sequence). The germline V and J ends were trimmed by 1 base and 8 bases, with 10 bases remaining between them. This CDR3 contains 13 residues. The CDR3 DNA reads TGTGCCAGCAGCTTAGTCGCCGCTAGTACGCAGTATTTT. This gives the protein CASSLVAASTQYF.

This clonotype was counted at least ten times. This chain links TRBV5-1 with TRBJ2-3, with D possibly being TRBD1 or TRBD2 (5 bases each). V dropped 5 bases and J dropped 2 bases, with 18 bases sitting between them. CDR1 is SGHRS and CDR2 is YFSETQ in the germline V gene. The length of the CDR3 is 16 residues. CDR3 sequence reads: CASRRDRPHSTDTQYF. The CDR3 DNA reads TGCGCCAGCAGGAGGGACCGCCCTCATTCCACAGATACGCAGTATTTT.

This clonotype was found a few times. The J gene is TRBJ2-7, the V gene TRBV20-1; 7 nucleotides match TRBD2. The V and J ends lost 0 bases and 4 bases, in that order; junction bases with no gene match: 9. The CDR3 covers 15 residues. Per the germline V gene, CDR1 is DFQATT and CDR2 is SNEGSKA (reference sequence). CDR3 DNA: TGCAGTGCTAGAGATAACGGCGGGAGTGGTTACGAGCAGTACTTC. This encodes CSARDNGGSGYEQYF.

The CDR3, as DNA: TGCAGTGCTAGGCCCACACAGGGGCGGGTAGATACGCAGTATTTT. Translating gives CSARPTQGRVDTQYF. This chain connects TRBV20-1 to TRBJ2-3; TRBD1 agrees at 7 bases. CDR1 DFQATT and CDR2 SNEGSKA come from the germline V gene (reference sequence). CDR3 length: 15 amino acids. Trimming took 3 bases from V and 5 from J; bases not matched to a gene: 11.

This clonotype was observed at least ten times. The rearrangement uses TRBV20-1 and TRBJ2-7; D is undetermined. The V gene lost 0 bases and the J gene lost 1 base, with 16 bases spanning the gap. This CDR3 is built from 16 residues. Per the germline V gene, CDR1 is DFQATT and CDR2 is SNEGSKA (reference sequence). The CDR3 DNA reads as TGCAGTGCTAGAGATTGGCGCCGAGTACCTTCCTACGAGCAGTACTTC. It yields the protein CSARDWRRVPSYEQYF.

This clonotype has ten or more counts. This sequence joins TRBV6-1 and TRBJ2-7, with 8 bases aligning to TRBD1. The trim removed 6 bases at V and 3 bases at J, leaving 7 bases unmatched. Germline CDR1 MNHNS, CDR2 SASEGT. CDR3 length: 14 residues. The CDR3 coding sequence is TGTGCCAGCAGGTCAGGGGGCGTTGGCTACGAGCAGTACTTC. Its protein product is CASRSGGVGYEQYF.

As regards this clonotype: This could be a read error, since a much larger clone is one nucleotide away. The CDR3 sequence: CSAQDNSRVPEQSF. The CDR3 DNA sequence: TGCAGTGCTCAGGACAACTCCAGGGTCCCCGAGCAGTCCTTC. The V and J genes are TRBV20-1 and TRBJ2-7, with a tentative D call TRBD1 (5 bases). The CDR3 is 14 amino acids. The germline V gene encodes CDR1 DFQATT and CDR2 SNEGSKA (reference sequence).

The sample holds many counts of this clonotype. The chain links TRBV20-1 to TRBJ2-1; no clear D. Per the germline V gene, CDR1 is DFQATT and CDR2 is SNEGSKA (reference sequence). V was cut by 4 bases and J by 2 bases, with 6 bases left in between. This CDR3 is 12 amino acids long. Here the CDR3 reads CSAMSPYNEQFF. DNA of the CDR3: TGCAGTGCTATGTCCCCCTACAATGAGCAGTTCTTC.

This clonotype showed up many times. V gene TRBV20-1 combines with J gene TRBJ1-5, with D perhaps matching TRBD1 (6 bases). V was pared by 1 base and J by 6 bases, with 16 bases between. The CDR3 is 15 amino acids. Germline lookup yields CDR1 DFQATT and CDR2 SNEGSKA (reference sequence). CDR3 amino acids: CSARGWMGAGQPQHF. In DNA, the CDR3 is TGCAGTGCTAGAGGGTGGATGGGGGCTGGTCAGCCCCAGCATTTT.

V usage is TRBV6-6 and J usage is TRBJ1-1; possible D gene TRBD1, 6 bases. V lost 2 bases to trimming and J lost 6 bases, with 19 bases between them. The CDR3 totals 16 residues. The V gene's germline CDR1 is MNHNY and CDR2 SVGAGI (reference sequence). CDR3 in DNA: TGTGCCAGCAGTTACCGCGCCAACAGGGAAGGGGCTGAAGCTTTCTTT. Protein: CASSYRANREGAEAFF.

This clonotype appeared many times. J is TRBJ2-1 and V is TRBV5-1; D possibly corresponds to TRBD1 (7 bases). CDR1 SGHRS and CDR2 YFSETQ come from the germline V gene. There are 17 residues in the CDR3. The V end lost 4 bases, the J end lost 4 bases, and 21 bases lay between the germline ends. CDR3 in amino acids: CASSPRGASGAYNEQFF. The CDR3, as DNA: TGCGCCAGCAGCCCCAGGGGGGCGAGTGGGGCATACAATGAGCAGTTCTTC.

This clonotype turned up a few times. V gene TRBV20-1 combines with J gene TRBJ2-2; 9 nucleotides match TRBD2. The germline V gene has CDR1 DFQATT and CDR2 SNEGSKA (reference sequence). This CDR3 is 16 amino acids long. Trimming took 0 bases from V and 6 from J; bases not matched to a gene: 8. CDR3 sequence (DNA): TGCAGTGCTAGAGATCCGAAGGTAGCGGGAGCCGGGGAGCTGTTTTTT. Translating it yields CSARDPKVAGAGELFF.

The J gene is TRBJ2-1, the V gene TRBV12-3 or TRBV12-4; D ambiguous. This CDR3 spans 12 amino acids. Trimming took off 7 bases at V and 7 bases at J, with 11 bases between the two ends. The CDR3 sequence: CASTRVGNEQFF. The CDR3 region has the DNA TGTGCCAGCACGCGCGTGGGGAATGAGCAGTTCTTC.

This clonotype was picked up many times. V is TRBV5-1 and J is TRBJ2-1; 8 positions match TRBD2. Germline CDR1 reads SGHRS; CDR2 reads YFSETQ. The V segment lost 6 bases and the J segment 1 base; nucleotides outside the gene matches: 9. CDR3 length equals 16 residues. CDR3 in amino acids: CASTPRAGGSYNEQFF. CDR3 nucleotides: TGCGCCAGCACCCCCCGGGCGGGAGGATCCTACAATGAGCAGTTCTTC. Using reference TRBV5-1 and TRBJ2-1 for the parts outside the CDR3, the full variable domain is KAGVTQTPRYLIKTRGQQVTLSCSPISGHRSVSWYQQTPGQGLQFLFEYFSETQRNKGNFPGRFSGRQFSNSRSEMNVSTLELGDSALYLCASTPRAGGSYNEQFFGPGTRLTVL.

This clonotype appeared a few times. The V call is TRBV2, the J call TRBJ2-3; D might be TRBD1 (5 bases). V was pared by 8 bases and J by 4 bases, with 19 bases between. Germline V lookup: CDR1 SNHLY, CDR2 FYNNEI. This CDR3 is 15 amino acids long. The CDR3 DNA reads TGTGCCAGCCCAGATAGCAGACAGCCTCCAGATACGCAGTATTTT. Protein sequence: CASPDSRQPPDTQYF.